This TCR beta chain was observed in a study of CD8 T cells in Susac syndrome. The CDR3 has 14 amino acids. Trimming stripped 6 bases from V and 6 bases from J, with 17 bases between. A quantity of about 0.5 to 1 ug RNA underwent reverse transcription using random hexamers. MiXCR, run by TCRdb on the immunoSEQ multiplex PCR reads, gives a single entry per CDR3 protein. The sample includes 100,000 or so distinct CDR3 sequences, about nine tenths of them seen just once. The source of this sequence is a human donor in good health. This chain connects TRBV12-3 or TRBV12-4 to TRBJ1-1; weak D call: TRBD1 (5 bases). The sample taken for sequencing was CD4+ T cells from PBMCs. The CDR3 region has the DNA TGTGCCAGCAGAGCGGGGGGGAAGGGGCCTGAAGCTTTCTTT. It specifies CASRAGGKGPEAFF.